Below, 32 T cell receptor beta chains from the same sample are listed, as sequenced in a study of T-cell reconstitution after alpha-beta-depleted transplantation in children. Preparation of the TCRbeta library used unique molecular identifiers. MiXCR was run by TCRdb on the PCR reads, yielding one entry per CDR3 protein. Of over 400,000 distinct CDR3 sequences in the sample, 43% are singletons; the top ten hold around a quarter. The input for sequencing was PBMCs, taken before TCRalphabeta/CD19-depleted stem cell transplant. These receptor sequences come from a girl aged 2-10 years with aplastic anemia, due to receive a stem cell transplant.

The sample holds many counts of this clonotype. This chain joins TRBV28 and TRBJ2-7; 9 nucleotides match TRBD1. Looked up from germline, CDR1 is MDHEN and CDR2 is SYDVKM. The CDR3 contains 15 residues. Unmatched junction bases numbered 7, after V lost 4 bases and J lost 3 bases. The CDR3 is CASSYRRDRVYEQYF. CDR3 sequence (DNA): TGTGCCAGCAGTTACCGCCGGGACAGGGTCTACGAGCAGTACTTC.

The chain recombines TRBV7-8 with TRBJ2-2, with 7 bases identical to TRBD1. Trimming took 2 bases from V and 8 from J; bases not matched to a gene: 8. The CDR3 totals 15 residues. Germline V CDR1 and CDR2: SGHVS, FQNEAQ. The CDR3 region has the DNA TGTGCCAGCAGCTTAATAGGGGGCGCGGGTGGGGAGCTGTTTTTT. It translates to CASSLIGGAGGELFF.

In DNA form, the CDR3 reads TGTGCCAGCAGCCCTATTATCAGGGTAGCGGGAGGGAGCACAGATACGCAGTATTTT. This translates into CASSPIIRVAGGSTDTQYF. The J gene is TRBJ2-3, the V gene TRBV28; 11 nucleotides align to TRBD2. Germline lookup yields CDR1 MDHEN and CDR2 SYDVKM. This CDR3 is 19 amino acids long. Trimming took 6 bases from V and 0 from J; bases not matched to a gene: 14.

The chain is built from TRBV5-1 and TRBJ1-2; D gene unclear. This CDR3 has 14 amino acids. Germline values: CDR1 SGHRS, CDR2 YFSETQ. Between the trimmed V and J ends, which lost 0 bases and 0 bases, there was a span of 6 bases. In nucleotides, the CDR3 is TGCGCCAGCAGCTTGGAGGCGCCTAACTATGGCTACACCTTC. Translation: CASSLEAPNYGYTF.

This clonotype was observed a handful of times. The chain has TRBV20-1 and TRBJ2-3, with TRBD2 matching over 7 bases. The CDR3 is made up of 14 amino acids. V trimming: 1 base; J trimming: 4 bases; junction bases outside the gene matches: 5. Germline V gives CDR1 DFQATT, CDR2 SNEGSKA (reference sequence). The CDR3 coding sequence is TGCAGTGCTAGAGGCGGGAGCGCTTCAGATACGCAGTATTTT. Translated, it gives CSARGGSASDTQYF.

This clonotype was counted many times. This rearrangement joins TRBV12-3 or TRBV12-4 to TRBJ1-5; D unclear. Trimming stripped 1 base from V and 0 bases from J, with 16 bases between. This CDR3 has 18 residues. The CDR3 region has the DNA TGTGCCAGCAGTTTAGGCTTCGGACGGCAGTATAGCAATCAGCCCCAGCATTTT. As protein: CASSLGFGRQYSNQPQHF.

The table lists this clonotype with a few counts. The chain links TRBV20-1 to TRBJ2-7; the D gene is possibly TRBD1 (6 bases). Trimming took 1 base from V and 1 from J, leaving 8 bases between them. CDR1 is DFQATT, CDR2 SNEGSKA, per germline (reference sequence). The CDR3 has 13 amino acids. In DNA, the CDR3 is TGCAGTGCTAGAGGGGACAAGTCCTACGAGCAGTACTTC. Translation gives CSARGDKSYEQYF.

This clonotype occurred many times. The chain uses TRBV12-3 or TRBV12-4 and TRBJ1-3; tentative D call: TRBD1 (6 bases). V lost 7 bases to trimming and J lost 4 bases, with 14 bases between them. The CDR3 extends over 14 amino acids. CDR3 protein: CASTTGQGGNTIYF. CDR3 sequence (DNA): TGTGCCAGCACCACCGGGCAGGGGGGAAACACCATATATTTT.

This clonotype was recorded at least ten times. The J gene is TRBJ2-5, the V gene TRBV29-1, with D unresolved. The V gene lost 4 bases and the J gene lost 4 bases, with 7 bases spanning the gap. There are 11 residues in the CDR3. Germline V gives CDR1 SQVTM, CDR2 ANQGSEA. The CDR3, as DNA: TGCAGCGTTGCCCGGAGAGAGACCCAGTACTTC. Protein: CSVARRETQYF.

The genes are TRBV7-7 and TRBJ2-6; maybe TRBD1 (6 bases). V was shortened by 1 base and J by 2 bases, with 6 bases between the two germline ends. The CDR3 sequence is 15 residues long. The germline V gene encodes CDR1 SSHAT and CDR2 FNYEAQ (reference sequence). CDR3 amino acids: CASSLGTAGANVLTF. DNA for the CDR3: TGTGCCAGCAGCTTAGGGACAGCTGGGGCCAACGTCCTGACTTTC.

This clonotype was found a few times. As DNA, the CDR3 is TGTGCCAGCAGCCAGCGGGAGACGCCCAACAATGAGCAGTTCTTC. Protein sequence: CASSQRETPNNEQFF. The chain employs TRBV6-2 or TRBV6-3 and TRBJ2-1; 8 nucleotides agree with TRBD2. Germline V gene lookup returns CDR1 MNHEY and CDR2 SVGEGT. The CDR3 consists of 15 residues. The V segment lost 6 bases and the J segment 5 bases; nucleotides outside the gene matches: 9.

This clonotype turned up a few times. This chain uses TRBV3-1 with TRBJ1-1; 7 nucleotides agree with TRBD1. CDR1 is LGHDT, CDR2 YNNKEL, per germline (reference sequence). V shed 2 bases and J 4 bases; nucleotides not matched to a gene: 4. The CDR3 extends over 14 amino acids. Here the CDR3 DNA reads TGTGCCAGCAGCCAACTACAGGGGCCCACTGAAGCTTTCTTT. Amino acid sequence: CASSQLQGPTEAFF. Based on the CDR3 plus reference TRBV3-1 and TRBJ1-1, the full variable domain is DTAVSQTPKYLVTQMGNDKSIKCEQNLGHDTMYWYKQDSKKFLKIMFSYNNKELIINETVPNRFSPKSPDKAHLNLHINSLELGDSAVYFCASSQLQGPTEAFFGQGTRLTVV.

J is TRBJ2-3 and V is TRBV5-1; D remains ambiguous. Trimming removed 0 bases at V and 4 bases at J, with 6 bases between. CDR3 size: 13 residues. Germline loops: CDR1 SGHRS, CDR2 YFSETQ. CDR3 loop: CASSLEWADTQYF. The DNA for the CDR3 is TGCGCCAGCAGCTTGGAGTGGGCAGATACGCAGTATTTT.

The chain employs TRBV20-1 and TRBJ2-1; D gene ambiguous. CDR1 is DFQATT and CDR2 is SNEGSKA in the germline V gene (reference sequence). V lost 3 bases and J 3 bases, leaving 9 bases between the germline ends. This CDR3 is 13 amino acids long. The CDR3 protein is CSASTDIYNEQFF. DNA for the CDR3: TGCAGTGCTAGTACAGATATCTACAATGAGCAGTTCTTC.

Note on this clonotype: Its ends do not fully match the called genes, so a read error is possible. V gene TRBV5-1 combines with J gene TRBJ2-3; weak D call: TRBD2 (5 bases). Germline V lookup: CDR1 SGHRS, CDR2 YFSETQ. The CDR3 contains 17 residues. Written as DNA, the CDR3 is TGCGCCAGCAGCCCCGGACTTTCCGACCCTAGCACAGAGACGCAGTATTTT. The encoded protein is CASSPGLSDPSTETQYF.

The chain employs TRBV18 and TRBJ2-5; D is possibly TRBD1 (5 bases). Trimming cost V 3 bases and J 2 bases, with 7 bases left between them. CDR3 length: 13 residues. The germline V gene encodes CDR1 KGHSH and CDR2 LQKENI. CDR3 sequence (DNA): TGTGCCAGCTCACCTGACAGACAAGAGACCCAGTACTTC. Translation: CASSPDRQETQYF.

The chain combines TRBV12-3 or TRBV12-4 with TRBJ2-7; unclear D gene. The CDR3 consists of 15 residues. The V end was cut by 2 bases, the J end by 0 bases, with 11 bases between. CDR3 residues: CASSLSGQSSYEQYF. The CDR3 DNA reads TGTGCCAGCAGTTTAAGTGGTCAGTCCTCCTACGAGCAGTACTTC.

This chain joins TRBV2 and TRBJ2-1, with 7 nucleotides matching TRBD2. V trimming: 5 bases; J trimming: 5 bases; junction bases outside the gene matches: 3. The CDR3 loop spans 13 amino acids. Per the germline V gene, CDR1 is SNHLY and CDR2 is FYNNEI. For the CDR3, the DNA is TGTGCCAGCAGTAGGGACTACAACAATGAGCAGTTCTTC. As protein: CASSRDYNNEQFF.

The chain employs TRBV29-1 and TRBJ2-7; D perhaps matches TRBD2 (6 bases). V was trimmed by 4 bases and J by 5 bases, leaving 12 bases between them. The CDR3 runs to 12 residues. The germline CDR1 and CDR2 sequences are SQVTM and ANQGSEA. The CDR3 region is CSVVADRHEQYF. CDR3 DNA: TGCAGCGTTGTAGCGGACCGCCACGAGCAGTACTTC.

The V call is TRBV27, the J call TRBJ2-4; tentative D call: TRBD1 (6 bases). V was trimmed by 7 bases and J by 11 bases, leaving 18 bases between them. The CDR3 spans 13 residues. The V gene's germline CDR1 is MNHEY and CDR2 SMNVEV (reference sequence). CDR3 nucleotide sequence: TGTGCCAGCACCACATCACAGGGTCGCGTTCAGTACTTC. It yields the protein CASTTSQGRVQYF.

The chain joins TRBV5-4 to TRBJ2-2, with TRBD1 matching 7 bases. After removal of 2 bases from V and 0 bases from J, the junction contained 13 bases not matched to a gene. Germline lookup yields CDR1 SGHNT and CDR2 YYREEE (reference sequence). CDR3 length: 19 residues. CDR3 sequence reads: CASSLGTAYRISNTGELFF. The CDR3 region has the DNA TGTGCCAGCAGCTTAGGGACAGCATATCGTATCTCGAACACCGGGGAGCTGTTTTTT.

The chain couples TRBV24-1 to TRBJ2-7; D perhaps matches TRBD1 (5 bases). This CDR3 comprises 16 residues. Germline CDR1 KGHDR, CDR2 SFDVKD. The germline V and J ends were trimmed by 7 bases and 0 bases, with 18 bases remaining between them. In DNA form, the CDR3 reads TGTGCCACCAGCGTTACCGGACATCCCTACTCCTACGAGCAGTACTTC. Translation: CATSVTGHPYSYEQYF.

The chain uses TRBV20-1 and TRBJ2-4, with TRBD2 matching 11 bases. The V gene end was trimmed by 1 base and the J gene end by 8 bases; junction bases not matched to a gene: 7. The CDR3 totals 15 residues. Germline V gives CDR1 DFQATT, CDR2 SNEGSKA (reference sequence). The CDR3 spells CSARGSGGATDIQYF. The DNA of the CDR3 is TGCAGTGCTAGAGGTAGCGGGGGGGCTACGGACATTCAGTACTTC.

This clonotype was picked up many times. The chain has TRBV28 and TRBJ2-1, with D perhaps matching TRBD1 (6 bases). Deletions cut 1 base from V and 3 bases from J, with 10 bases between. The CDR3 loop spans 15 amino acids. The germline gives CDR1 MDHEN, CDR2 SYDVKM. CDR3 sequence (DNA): TGTGCCAGCAGTTTATTCGAGGGACACTACAATGAGCAGTTCTTC. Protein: CASSLFEGHYNEQFF.

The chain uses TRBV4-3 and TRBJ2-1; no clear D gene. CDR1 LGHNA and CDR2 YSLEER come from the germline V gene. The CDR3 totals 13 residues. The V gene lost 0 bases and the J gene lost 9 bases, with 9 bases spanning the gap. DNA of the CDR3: TGCGCCAGCAGCCAAGACGTGGCGGTTGAGCAGTTCTTC. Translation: CASSQDVAVEQFF.

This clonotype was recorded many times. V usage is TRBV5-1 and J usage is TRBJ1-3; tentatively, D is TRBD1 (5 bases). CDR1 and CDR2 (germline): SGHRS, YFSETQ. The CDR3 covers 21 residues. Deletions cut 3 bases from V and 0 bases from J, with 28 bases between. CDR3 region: CASSWGPPGPGAPSSGNTIYF. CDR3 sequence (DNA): TGCGCCAGCAGCTGGGGCCCGCCGGGTCCGGGTGCACCTAGCTCTGGAAACACCATATATTTT.

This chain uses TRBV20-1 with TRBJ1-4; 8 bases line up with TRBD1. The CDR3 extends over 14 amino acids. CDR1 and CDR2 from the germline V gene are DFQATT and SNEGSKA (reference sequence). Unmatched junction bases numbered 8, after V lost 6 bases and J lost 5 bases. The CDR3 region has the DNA TGCAGTGCCGGGACGACAGGGGTGAATGAAAAACTGTTTTTT. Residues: CSAGTTGVNEKLFF.

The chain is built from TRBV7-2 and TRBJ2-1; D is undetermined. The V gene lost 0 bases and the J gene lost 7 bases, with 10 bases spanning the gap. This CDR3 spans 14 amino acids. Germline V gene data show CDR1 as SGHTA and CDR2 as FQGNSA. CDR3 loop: CASSLALGRNEQFF. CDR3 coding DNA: TGTGCCAGCAGCTTAGCGCTGGGCCGGAATGAGCAGTTCTTC.

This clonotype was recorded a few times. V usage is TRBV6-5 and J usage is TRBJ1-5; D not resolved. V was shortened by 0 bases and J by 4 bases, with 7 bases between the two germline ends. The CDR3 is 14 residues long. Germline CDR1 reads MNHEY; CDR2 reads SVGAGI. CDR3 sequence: CASSYSDWNQPQHF. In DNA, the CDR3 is TGTGCCAGCAGTTACTCCGACTGGAATCAGCCCCAGCATTTT.

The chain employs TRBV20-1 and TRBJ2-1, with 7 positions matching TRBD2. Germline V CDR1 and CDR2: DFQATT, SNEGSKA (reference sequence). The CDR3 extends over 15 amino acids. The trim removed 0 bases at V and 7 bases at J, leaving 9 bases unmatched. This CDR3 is CSARDSAGVGNEQFF. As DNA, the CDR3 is TGCAGTGCTAGAGATAGCGCGGGAGTAGGGAATGAGCAGTTCTTC.

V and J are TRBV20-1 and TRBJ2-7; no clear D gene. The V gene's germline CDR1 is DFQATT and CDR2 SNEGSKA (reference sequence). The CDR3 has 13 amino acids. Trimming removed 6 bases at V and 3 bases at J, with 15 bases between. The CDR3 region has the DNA TGCAGTGCACCGGGTCTAAAAAACTACGAGCAGTACTTC. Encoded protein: CSAPGLKNYEQYF.

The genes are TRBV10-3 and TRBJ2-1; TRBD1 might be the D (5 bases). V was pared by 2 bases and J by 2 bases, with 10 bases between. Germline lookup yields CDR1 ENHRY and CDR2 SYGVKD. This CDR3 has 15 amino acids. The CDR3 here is CAISETHRPYNEQFF. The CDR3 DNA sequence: TGTGCCATCAGTGAGACCCACAGGCCCTACAATGAGCAGTTCTTC.